The 8 T cell receptor beta chains in this list originate from one sample, sequenced in a study of T cells in Graves' hyperthyroidism and ophthalmopathy. Amplified TCR beta CDR3 regions derived from RNA transcripts. TCR CDR3 underwent first-round RT-PCR with the HTBI primer set. A single record per CDR3 protein comes from TCRdb applying MiXCR to the multiplex PCR reads. The table lists 490,000 or so distinct CDR3 sequences, approximately 23% of them singletons. Sequencing was carried out using blood. The origin of the receptors is a woman in her seventies with Graves' ophthalmopathy.

This clonotype was observed many times. The CDR3 DNA follows: TGTGCCAGCAGTGAGGACGGCGGGAGTTACTACAATGAGCAGTTCTTC. It yields the protein CASSEDGGSYYNEQFF. The rearrangement links TRBV28 to TRBJ2-1; 7 bases fit TRBD2. V was pared by 5 bases and J by 3 bases, with 10 bases of the junction left unmatched. Per germline, CDR1 MDHEN and CDR2 SYDVKM. The CDR3 totals 16 residues.

The chain carries TRBV10-3 and TRBJ2-3, with D tentatively TRBD2 (6 bases). Trimming stripped 2 bases from V and 6 bases from J, with 6 bases between. The CDR3 is 12 amino acids. Germline V lookup: CDR1 ENHRY, CDR2 SYGVKD. The CDR3 DNA is TGTGCCATCAGTGAGGGGGGGGATACGCAGTATTTT. It translates to CAISEGGDTQYF.

This chain connects TRBV7-2 to TRBJ2-2; D may be TRBD1 (5 bases). This CDR3 is built from 14 residues. V was clipped by 2 bases and J by 4 bases, with 8 bases between them. Germline V gives CDR1 SGHTA, CDR2 FQGNSA. The CDR3 protein is CASSLPRGTGELFF. CDR3 bases: TGTGCCAGCAGCTTACCTAGGGGCACCGGGGAGCTGTTTTTT.

The rearrangement uses TRBV30 and TRBJ2-2; TRBD2 matches at 11 bases. The V segment lost 6 bases and the J segment 3 bases; nucleotides outside the gene matches: 6. Germline V gene data show CDR1 as GTSNPN and CDR2 as SVGIG (reference sequence). The length of the CDR3 is 15 residues. CDR3 sequence: CACPTSGSYTGELFF. CDR3 coding DNA: TGTGCCTGCCCAACTAGCGGGAGCTACACCGGGGAGCTGTTTTTT.

Only a few counts were recorded for this clonotype. This CDR3 reads CASGLEATYNSPLHF. The DNA for the CDR3 is TGTGCTAGTGGTTTGGAAGCAACATATAATTCACCCCTCCACTTT. The chain has TRBV12-5 and TRBJ1-6; D not certain. This CDR3 spans 15 amino acids. The V end lost 1 base, the J end lost 4 bases, and 8 bases lay between the germline ends. Looked up from germline, CDR1 is LGHNT and CDR2 is FRNRAP.

This clonotype has at least ten counts. CDR3 DNA sequence: TGTGCCAGCAGCTTAGATCGGACCTTAGCTTTCTTT. It translates to CASSLDRTLAFF. The V call is TRBV11-2, the J call TRBJ1-1, with unresolved D. Germline loops: CDR1 SGHAT, CDR2 FQNNGV. Trimming took 0 bases from V and 10 from J, leaving 9 bases between them. The CDR3 is 12 amino acids.

The genes are TRBV20-1 and TRBJ1-4; TRBD1 aligns across 7 bases. V lost 0 bases to trimming and J lost 5 bases; unmatched junction nucleotides: 21. Germline assignment: CDR1 DFQATT and CDR2 SNEGSKA (reference sequence). The CDR3 length is 20 residues. CDR3 sequence (DNA): TGCAGTGCTAGAGACTTACGGGACAGCGATTCTTTTGGTTGGAATGAAAAACTGTTTTTT. Its translation: CSARDLRDSDSFGWNEKLFF.

J is TRBJ2-3 and V is TRBV12-3 or TRBV12-4; D gene unclear. CDR3 length: 13 residues. V shed 2 bases and J shed 3 bases, with 6 bases lying between them. In DNA, the CDR3 is TGTGCCAGCAGTTTAATAAGTACAGATACGCAGTATTTT. As protein: CASSLISTDTQYF.